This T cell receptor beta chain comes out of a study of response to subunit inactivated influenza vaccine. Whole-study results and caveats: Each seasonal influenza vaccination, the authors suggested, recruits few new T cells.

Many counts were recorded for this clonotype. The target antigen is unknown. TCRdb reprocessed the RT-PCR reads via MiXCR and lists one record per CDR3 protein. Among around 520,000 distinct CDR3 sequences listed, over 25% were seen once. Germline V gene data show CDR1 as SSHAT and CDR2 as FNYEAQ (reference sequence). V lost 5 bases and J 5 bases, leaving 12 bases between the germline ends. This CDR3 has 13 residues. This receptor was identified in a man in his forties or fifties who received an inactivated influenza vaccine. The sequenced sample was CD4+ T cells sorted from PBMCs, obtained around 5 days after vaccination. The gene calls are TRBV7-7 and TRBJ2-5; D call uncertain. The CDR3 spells CASSLGILETQYF. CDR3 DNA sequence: TGTGCCAGCAGCCTAGGGATTTTGGAGACCCAGTACTTC.